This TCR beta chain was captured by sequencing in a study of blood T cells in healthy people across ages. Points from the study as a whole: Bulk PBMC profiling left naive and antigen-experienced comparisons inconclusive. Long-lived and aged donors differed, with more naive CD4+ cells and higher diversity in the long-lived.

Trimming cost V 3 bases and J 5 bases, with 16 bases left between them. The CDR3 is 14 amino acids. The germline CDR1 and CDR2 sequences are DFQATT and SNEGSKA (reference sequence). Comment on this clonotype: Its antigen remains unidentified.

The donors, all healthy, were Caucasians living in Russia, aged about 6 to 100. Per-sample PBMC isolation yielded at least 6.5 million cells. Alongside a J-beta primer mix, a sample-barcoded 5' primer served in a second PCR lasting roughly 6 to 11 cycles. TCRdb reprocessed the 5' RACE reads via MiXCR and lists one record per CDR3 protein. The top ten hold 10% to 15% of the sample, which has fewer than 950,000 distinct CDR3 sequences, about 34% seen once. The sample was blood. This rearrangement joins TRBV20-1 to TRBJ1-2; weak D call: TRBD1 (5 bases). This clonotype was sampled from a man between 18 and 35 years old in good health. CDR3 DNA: TGCAGTGCTAGCACCCGGGGGGGTGCTTATGGCTACACCTTC. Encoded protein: CSASTRGGAYGYTF.